This T cell receptor beta chain was documented in a study of Graves' ophthalmopathy and Graves' hyperthyroidism. The overall study: Hyperthyroidism is called stable when no ophthalmopathy develops within 18 months of follow-up. Study-level results: In blood appeared most of the expanded thyroid clonotypes whose frequency exceeded 0.001. Sensitivity reached more than 70% and specificity approximately 72% when the model predicted ophthalmopathy progression.

Trimming removed 6 bases at V and 1 base at J, with 16 bases between. In germline, CDR1 is DFQATT, CDR2 SNEGSKA (reference sequence). The length of the CDR3 is 16 residues. A diagnosis was made from clinical symptoms together with serum thyroxine, TRAb, thyroid ultrasound and orbital computed tomography. Amplification of the TCR beta CDR3 regions used RNA transcripts (as template). HTBI primers were employed in first-round RT-PCR, then a second-round multiplex PCR followed. TCRdb used MiXCR to reprocess the multiplex PCR reads, holding one entry per CDR3 protein. The table lists over a million distinct CDR3 sequences, 35% to 45% of them singletons. In the case of this clonotype: The antigen is undetermined.

The clonotype originates from an adult man with Graves' hyperthyroidism. Sequenced sample: peripheral blood or thyroid tissue (not recorded which). The V gene is TRBV20-1, the J gene TRBJ1-6; D unresolved. CDR3 nucleotide sequence: TGCAGTGCCAAGGACTCCCAAAGGTCCTATAATTCACCCCTCCACTTT. It specifies CSAKDSQRSYNSPLHF.